The source of this TCR beta chain is a study of cytomegalovirus exposure and HLA in healthy donors. Overall study: Samples from HLA-typed donors yielded about 85 million unique TCRs in an early data release.

Study-wide results and caveats: For cytomegalovirus status, the classifier reportedly gave diagnoses with high specificity and sensitivity.

With 60 Vbeta and 13 Jbeta primers, the PCR was carried out. The repertoire was sequenced with immunoSEQ multiplex PCR; TCRdb's copy has only in-frame clones and lacks some. The repertoire includes 80,000 to 130,000 clones, 75% to 85% of them detected once, and about 4% sits in the top ten. This clone was seen a single time. Its antigen is unidentified. The CDR3 consists of 14 residues. Trimming cost V 6 bases and J 2 bases; bases outside gene matches: 4. Looked up from germline, CDR1 is MNHNS and CDR2 is SASEGT. Sample: PBMCs. V usage is TRBV6-1 and J usage is TRBJ2-7; TRBD1 matches at 10 bases. The receptor was derived from a woman between 50 and 59 years old in good health and CMV-seropositive. The CDR3 spells CASSRTGGTYEQYF. In nucleotides, the CDR3 is TGTGCCAGCAGCCGGACAGGGGGTACCTACGAGCAGTACTTC.